Listed below are T cell receptor beta chains from one sample, sequenced in a study of T-cell memory formation after mild COVID-19. TCRdb used MiXCR to reprocess the 5' RACE reads, holding one entry per CDR3 protein. Here the sample spans around 430,000 distinct CDR3 sequences, approximately 15% being singletons. Sequences were obtained from PBMCs or a T cell subset sorted from them (not recorded which). The receptors were gathered from a man between 18 and 29 years old who had mild COVID-19 (a few samples of this study predate the infection). Cell type and time point are not known. Each CDR3 is given with its conserved first and last residue. A D gene is named only where the DNA matches it firmly. Some rows have no size entry. The others give once, few or many, or a class for an expanded clone.

d_gene: .; j_gene: TRBJ2-5; abundance: once; v_gene: TRBV5-6; CDR3nt: TGTGCCAGCAGTCCTAGTGCACTACAAGAGACCCAGTACTTC; CDR3aa: CASSPSALQETQYF
d_gene: TRBD1; j_gene: TRBJ2-7; abundance: few; v_gene: TRBV18; CDR3nt: TGTGCCAGCTCATCGACAGGGGCCCAGGGCGAGCAGTACTTC; CDR3aa: CASSSTGAQGEQYF
d_gene: .; j_gene: TRBJ1-2; abundance: .; v_gene: TRBV18; CDR3nt: TGTGCCAGCTCACCCTCTAACTCGGGGGTATATGGCTACACCTTC; CDR3aa: CASSPSNSGVYGYTF
d_gene: .; j_gene: TRBJ2-7; abundance: .; v_gene: TRBV5-1; CDR3nt: TGCGCCAGCAGCTTGGAGGGGGAAACCTACGAGCAGTACTTC; CDR3aa: CASSLEGETYEQYF
d_gene: TRBD1; j_gene: TRBJ2-3; abundance: .; v_gene: TRBV6-1; CDR3nt: TGTGCCAGCGTCCGGGACAGGGTAGCAGATACGCAGTATTTT; CDR3aa: CASVRDRVADTQYF
d_gene: .; j_gene: TRBJ2-3; abundance: .; v_gene: TRBV28; CDR3nt: TGTGCCAGCAGTCCGGGCGGGCCGACAGATACGCAGTATTTT; CDR3aa: CASSPGGPTDTQYF
d_gene: .; j_gene: TRBJ2-5; abundance: few; v_gene: TRBV15; CDR3nt: TGTGCCACCGGGATGGGAGAGACCCAGTACTTC; CDR3aa: CATGMGETQYF
d_gene: .; j_gene: TRBJ2-3; abundance: few; v_gene: TRBV5-1; CDR3nt: TGCGCCAGCAGCTTGGTAGGGGGACGCACAGATACGCAGTATTTT; CDR3aa: CASSLVGGRTDTQYF
d_gene: .; j_gene: TRBJ1-2; abundance: once; v_gene: TRBV4-3; CDR3nt: TGCGCCAGCAGCCAAGATGAGGGCAGCGCTAACTATGGCTACACCTTC; CDR3aa: CASSQDEGSANYGYTF
d_gene: .; j_gene: TRBJ1-4; abundance: few; v_gene: TRBV5-1; CDR3nt: TGCGCCAGCAGTTGGAGCAATGAAAAACTGTTTTTT; CDR3aa: CASSWSNEKLFF
d_gene: .; j_gene: TRBJ2-2; abundance: few; v_gene: TRBV5-1; CDR3nt: TGCGCCAGCAGCTTAAGCCAGGGGGCCTGGCGGGGGGCCCCCGGGGAGCTGTTTTTT; CDR3aa: CASSLSQGAWRGAPGELFF
d_gene: TRBD1; j_gene: TRBJ2-5; abundance: .; v_gene: TRBV12-3/TRBV12-4; CDR3nt: TGTGCCAGCAGTTTAGTGGGGACAGCACAAGAGACCCAGTACTTC; CDR3aa: CASSLVGTAQETQYF
d_gene: .; j_gene: TRBJ2-5; abundance: few; v_gene: TRBV7-6; CDR3nt: TGTGCCAGCAGCTTAGGGGCGGTCCCAGGAGAGACCCAGTACTTC; CDR3aa: CASSLGAVPGETQYF
d_gene: TRBD2; j_gene: TRBJ2-5; abundance: .; v_gene: TRBV6-2/TRBV6-3; CDR3nt: TGTGCCAGCAAGAGTAGCGGGGGCGCCGAGACCCAGTACTTC; CDR3aa: CASKSSGGAETQYF
d_gene: .; j_gene: TRBJ1-1; abundance: .; v_gene: TRBV29-1; CDR3nt: TGCAGCGCGGCCGGACAGATAAACACTGAAGCTTTCTTT; CDR3aa: CSAAGQINTEAFF
d_gene: .; j_gene: TRBJ2-4; abundance: .; v_gene: TRBV5-6; CDR3nt: TGTGCCAGCAGCCCACAATGGGTTATTGGGGCCAAAAACATTCAGTACTTC; CDR3aa: CASSPQWVIGAKNIQYF
d_gene: .; j_gene: TRBJ1-2; abundance: .; v_gene: TRBV7-2; CDR3nt: TGTGCCAGCTCAGGGAGGGCCGGGGCAGGATATGGCTACACCTTC; CDR3aa: CASSGRAGAGYGYTF
d_gene: .; j_gene: TRBJ2-7; abundance: .; v_gene: TRBV6-5; CDR3nt: TGTGCCAGCACCCAGCGGCTGGGTACCTACGAGCAGTACTTC; CDR3aa: CASTQRLGTYEQYF
d_gene: .; j_gene: TRBJ2-5; abundance: many; v_gene: TRBV4-1; CDR3nt: TGCGCCAGCAGCCCCAGATCTTCAGGCAGCGGAGGAGAGACCCAGTACTTC; CDR3aa: CASSPRSSGSGGETQYF
d_gene: TRBD1; j_gene: TRBJ2-5; abundance: few; v_gene: TRBV5-1; CDR3nt: TGCGCCAGCAGCTTCGCCGGGACAGAAGAGACCCAGTACTTC; CDR3aa: CASSFAGTEETQYF
d_gene: .; j_gene: TRBJ1-2; abundance: .; v_gene: TRBV7-9; CDR3nt: TGTGCCAGCAGCTTAGGGGGGCTCGGGTATGGCTACACCTTC; CDR3aa: CASSLGGLGYGYTF
d_gene: TRBD2; j_gene: TRBJ2-2; abundance: .; v_gene: TRBV7-9; CDR3nt: TGTGCCAGCAGCCCTACTGGGCTAGCGGGGGCAGCTACGAACACCGGGGAGCTGTTTTTT; CDR3aa: CASSPTGLAGAATNTGELFF
d_gene: .; j_gene: TRBJ1-1; abundance: .; v_gene: TRBV18; CDR3nt: TGTGCCAGCTCACCCTGGACAAACATGAACACTGAAGCTTTCTTT; CDR3aa: CASSPWTNMNTEAFF
d_gene: .; j_gene: TRBJ2-5; abundance: .; v_gene: TRBV6-5; CDR3nt: TGTGCCAGCAGTTACATGGCCCACCTGGGAGAGACCCAGTACTTC; CDR3aa: CASSYMAHLGETQYF
d_gene: .; j_gene: TRBJ1-1; abundance: few; v_gene: TRBV4-3; CDR3nt: TGCGCCAGCAGCCAAGAGACAGGCTCGCGAGCTTTCTTT; CDR3aa: CASSQETGSRAFF
d_gene: .; j_gene: TRBJ1-2; abundance: .; v_gene: TRBV4-3; CDR3nt: TGCGCCAGCAGCCAAGAGAGGGGGACAAGATATGGCTACACCTTC; CDR3aa: CASSQERGTRYGYTF
d_gene: .; j_gene: TRBJ1-5; abundance: few; v_gene: TRBV27; CDR3nt: TGTGCCAGCAGTTCCCTCTTGGGCAGGCCCTTTGGTAATCAGCCCCAGCATTTT; CDR3aa: CASSSLLGRPFGNQPQHF
d_gene: .; j_gene: TRBJ2-5; abundance: .; v_gene: TRBV6-2/TRBV6-3; CDR3nt: TGTGCCAGCAGAGACAGACGGGCGGGTGAGACCCAGTACTTC; CDR3aa: CASRDRRAGETQYF
d_gene: .; j_gene: TRBJ1-1; abundance: .; v_gene: TRBV27; CDR3nt: TGTGCCAGCAGTTCTCCTATGCGGAACACTGAAGCTTTCTTT; CDR3aa: CASSSPMRNTEAFF
d_gene: .; j_gene: TRBJ1-1; abundance: .; v_gene: TRBV6-1; CDR3nt: TGTGCCAGCAGTTGGAGGGCGGAAGCTTTCTTT; CDR3aa: CASSWRAEAFF
d_gene: .; j_gene: TRBJ2-3; abundance: .; v_gene: TRBV6-1; CDR3nt: TGTGCCAGCAGTCCCAGGGAGAGAGCAGATACGCAGTATTTT; CDR3aa: CASSPRERADTQYF
d_gene: .; j_gene: TRBJ2-3; abundance: .; v_gene: TRBV3-1; CDR3nt: TGTGCCAGCAGTCTTAGGGGGTTCACAGATACGCAGTATTTT; CDR3aa: CASSLRGFTDTQYF
d_gene: .; j_gene: TRBJ2-1; abundance: .; v_gene: TRBV7-9; CDR3nt: TGTGCCAGCAGCTCCCGGGACACGTTCTTC; CDR3aa: CASSSRDTFF
d_gene: .; j_gene: TRBJ2-3; abundance: few; v_gene: TRBV6-5; CDR3nt: TGTGCCAGCAGTTATCCGGGGGGCACAGATACGCAGTATTTT; CDR3aa: CASSYPGGTDTQYF
d_gene: .; j_gene: TRBJ2-3; abundance: many; v_gene: TRBV6-4; CDR3nt: TGTGCCAGCAGTGACTCGATCGGGGGGCCGGATACGCAGTATTTT; CDR3aa: CASSDSIGGPDTQYF
d_gene: .; j_gene: TRBJ1-1; abundance: few; v_gene: TRBV11-2; CDR3nt: TGTGCCAGCAGCTTAAGTGGGGGTCGGCGCTACACTGAAGCTTTCTTT; CDR3aa: CASSLSGGRRYTEAFF
d_gene: TRBD2; j_gene: TRBJ2-7; abundance: few; v_gene: TRBV6-2/TRBV6-3; CDR3nt: TGTGCCAGCAGTTACCCCAGGACTAGACTCCTCTACGAGCAGTACTTC; CDR3aa: CASSYPRTRLLYEQYF
d_gene: .; j_gene: TRBJ2-3; abundance: .; v_gene: TRBV7-3; CDR3nt: TGTGCCAGCGCCCCGGGATGGAACAGGGCCACAGATACGCAGTATTTT; CDR3aa: CASAPGWNRATDTQYF
d_gene: .; j_gene: TRBJ1-4; abundance: .; v_gene: TRBV9; CDR3nt: TGTGCCAGCAGCACAGGTTTGGCTAATGAAAAACTGTTTTTT; CDR3aa: CASSTGLANEKLFF
d_gene: .; j_gene: TRBJ1-1; abundance: few; v_gene: TRBV7-9; CDR3nt: TGTGCCAGCAGCTTAGCGCAGGAGTGGGACACTGAAGCTTTCTTT; CDR3aa: CASSLAQEWDTEAFF
d_gene: .; j_gene: TRBJ2-3; abundance: many; v_gene: TRBV18; CDR3nt: TGTGCCAGCTCGCCGCTGGATACGCAGTATTTT; CDR3aa: CASSPLDTQYF
d_gene: .; j_gene: TRBJ2-2; abundance: few; v_gene: TRBV11-3; CDR3nt: TGTGCCAGCAGCTTAGATGGTCACACCGGGGAGCTGTTTTTT; CDR3aa: CASSLDGHTGELFF
d_gene: .; j_gene: TRBJ2-1; abundance: few; v_gene: TRBV10-3; CDR3nt: TGTGCCATCAGTGAGTCGACGACGGACGGGGATGAGCAGTTCTTC; CDR3aa: CAISESTTDGDEQFF
d_gene: TRBD1; j_gene: TRBJ2-6; abundance: few; v_gene: TRBV30; CDR3nt: TGTGCCTGGACCCGGGGACAGGGGAGCTCTGGGGCCAACGTCCTGACTTTC; CDR3aa: CAWTRGQGSSGANVLTF
d_gene: .; j_gene: TRBJ1-1; abundance: many; v_gene: TRBV20-1; CDR3nt: TGCAGTGCCCGGGGGAACACTGAAGCTTTCTTT; CDR3aa: CSARGNTEAFF
d_gene: .; j_gene: TRBJ2-2; abundance: .; v_gene: TRBV15; CDR3nt: TGTGCCACCAGCAGAGGATCGAACACCGGGGAGCTGTTTTTT; CDR3aa: CATSRGSNTGELFF
d_gene: .; j_gene: TRBJ1-1; abundance: .; v_gene: TRBV29-1; CDR3nt: TGCGGATTTCAGGGGAACACTGAAGCTTTCTTT; CDR3aa: CGFQGNTEAFF
d_gene: TRBD1; j_gene: TRBJ1-1; abundance: few; v_gene: TRBV20-1; CDR3nt: TGCAGTGCTAATTTGGACAGGGCGGGCACTGAAGCTTTCTTT; CDR3aa: CSANLDRAGTEAFF
d_gene: .; j_gene: TRBJ2-1; abundance: few; v_gene: TRBV6-5; CDR3nt: TGTGCCAGCAGTTACCGGCGGGAATCCAATGAGCAGTTCTTC; CDR3aa: CASSYRRESNEQFF
d_gene: TRBD1; j_gene: TRBJ2-1; abundance: many; v_gene: TRBV7-2; CDR3nt: TGTGCCAGCAGCCGAGGACAGGTTGGTGAGCAGTTCTTC; CDR3aa: CASSRGQVGEQFF
d_gene: TRBD1; j_gene: TRBJ2-1; abundance: .; v_gene: TRBV4-1; CDR3nt: TGCGCCAGCGGGCCACAGGGGGCGGATGGTGAGCAGTTCTTC; CDR3aa: CASGPQGADGEQFF